Presented here are 7 T cell receptor beta chains from one specimen sequenced in a study of cytomegalovirus exposure and HLA in healthy donors. The primer mix had 60 Vbeta and 13 Jbeta primers. Some clones are missing from TCRdb's copy, which holds only in-frame ones; the method was immunoSEQ multiplex PCR. The sample consists of some 190,000 clones, 86% of them appearing once. Source material: PBMCs. The receptors come from a young woman in good health and CMV-seronegative.

This clone was recorded a few times. The chain employs TRBV6-6 and TRBJ2-7, with 8 bases aligning to TRBD1. The J segment lost 7 bases and the V segment lost 5 bases, leaving 10 bases of the junction unmatched. Germline V gene lookup returns CDR1 MNHNY and CDR2 SVGAGI (reference sequence). The CDR3 length is 14 residues. As DNA, the CDR3 is TGTGCCAGCAGTCCTGGACAGGGTGGAGGAGAGCAGTACTTC. It specifies CASSPGQGGGEQYF.

V and J are TRBV11-2 and TRBJ2-7; TRBD1 aligns across 9 bases. Trimming took 9 bases from V and 7 from J; bases not matched to a gene: 16. CDR1 and CDR2 from the germline V gene are SGHAT and FQNNGV. The length of the CDR3 is 15 residues. The chain's CDR3 is CASKRGDRVFLEQYF. The CDR3 coding sequence is TGTGCCAGTAAGAGGGGGGACAGGGTTTTCCTTGAGCAGTACTTC.

This clone has more than one count but fewer than ten. The gene calls are TRBV10-3 and TRBJ2-5; 7 nucleotides line up with TRBD2. Germline CDR1 and CDR2: ENHRY and SYGVKD. The ends lost 5 bases at V and 5 bases at J; junction bases unmatched: 17. The length of the CDR3 is 17 residues. The CDR3 DNA reads as TGTGCCATCAGTTCCCCCTTAGGGGTGGGGAGGGCGGAGACCCAGTACTTC. Translating it yields CAISSPLGVGRAETQYF.

The chain uses TRBV9 and TRBJ1-2; 8 nucleotides agree with TRBD1. V lost 3 bases to trimming and J lost 1 base; unmatched junction nucleotides: 2. Germline-derived CDR1 and CDR2 are SGDLS and YYNGEE. The CDR3 is 14 amino acids. CDR3 amino acids: CASSATGVNYGYTF. The CDR3 DNA sequence: TGTGCCAGCAGCGCGACAGGGGTTAACTATGGCTACACCTTC. Full variable domain (outside the CDR3, taken from reference TRBV9 and TRBJ1-2): DSGVTQTPKHLITATGQRVTLRCSPRSGDLSVYWYQQSLDQGLQFLIQYYNGEERAKGNILERFSAQQFPDLHSELNLSSLELGDSALYFCASSATGVNYGYTFGSGTRLTVV.

The V gene is TRBV19, the J gene TRBJ1-6, with 10 bases fitting TRBD1. This CDR3 comprises 13 residues. Germline V CDR1 and CDR2: LNHDA, SQIVND (reference sequence). The J segment lost 9 bases and the V segment lost 7 bases, leaving 3 bases of the junction unmatched. The CDR3 protein is CASKGTGASPLHF. The CDR3 DNA follows: TGTGCCAGTAAGGGGACAGGGGCTTCACCCCTCCACTTT. Together with reference TRBV19 and TRBJ1-6, the CDR3 gives the full variable domain: DGGITQSPKYLFRKEGQNVTLSCEQNLNHDAMYWYRQDPGQGLRLIYYSQIVNDFQKGDIAEGYSVSREKKESFPLTVTSAQKNPTAFYLCASKGTGASPLHFGNGTRLTVT.

The rearrangement links TRBV2 to TRBJ2-1; D perhaps matches TRBD2 (5 bases). V was clipped by 10 bases and J by 7 bases, with 17 bases between them. The CDR3 has 13 residues. Germline lookup yields CDR1 SNHLY and CDR2 FYNNEI. DNA for the CDR3: TGTGCCAACGCTCAAACAGCGGCAAATGAGCAGTTCTTC. This translates into CANAQTAANEQFF.

The rearrangement joins TRBV7-9 to TRBJ2-7, with 9 bases that match TRBD2. Trimming cost V 5 bases and J 3 bases; bases outside gene matches: 5. This CDR3 is 14 amino acids long. Germline V lookup: CDR1 SEHNR, CDR2 FQNEAQ (reference sequence). The CDR3 bases are TGTGCCAGCAGCGCGGAGCGGGGGGTCTACGAGCAGTACTTC. Translating it yields CASSAERGVYEQYF.